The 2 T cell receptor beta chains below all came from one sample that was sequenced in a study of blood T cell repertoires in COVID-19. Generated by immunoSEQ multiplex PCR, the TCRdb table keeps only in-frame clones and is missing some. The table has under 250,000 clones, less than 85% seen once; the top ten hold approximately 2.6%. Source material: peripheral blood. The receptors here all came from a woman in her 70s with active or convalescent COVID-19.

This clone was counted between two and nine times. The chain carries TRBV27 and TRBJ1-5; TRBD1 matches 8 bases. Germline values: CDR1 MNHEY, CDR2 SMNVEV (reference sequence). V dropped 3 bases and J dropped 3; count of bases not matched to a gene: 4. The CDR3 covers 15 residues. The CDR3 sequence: CASSLSGGVNQPQHF. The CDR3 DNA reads TGTGCCAGCAGTTTGTCAGGGGGCGTCAATCAGCCCCAGCATTTT.

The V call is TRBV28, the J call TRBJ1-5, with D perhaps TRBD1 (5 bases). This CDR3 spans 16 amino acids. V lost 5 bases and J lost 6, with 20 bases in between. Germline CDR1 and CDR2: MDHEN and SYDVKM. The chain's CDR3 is CASSPSKDTRSQPQHF. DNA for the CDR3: TGTGCCAGCAGTCCGAGCAAGGACACGAGAAGTCAGCCCCAGCATTTT.